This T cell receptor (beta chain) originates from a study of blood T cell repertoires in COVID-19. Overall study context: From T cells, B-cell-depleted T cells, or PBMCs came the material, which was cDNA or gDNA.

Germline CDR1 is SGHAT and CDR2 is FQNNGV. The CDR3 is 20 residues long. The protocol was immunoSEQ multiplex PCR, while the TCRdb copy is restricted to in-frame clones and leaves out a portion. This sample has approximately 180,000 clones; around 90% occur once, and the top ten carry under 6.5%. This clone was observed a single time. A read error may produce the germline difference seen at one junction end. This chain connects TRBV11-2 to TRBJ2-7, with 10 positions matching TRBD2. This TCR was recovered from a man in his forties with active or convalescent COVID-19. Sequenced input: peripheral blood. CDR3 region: CASSVEGRLAGSYKQYEQYF. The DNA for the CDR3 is TGTGCCAGCAGCGTAGAAGGCCGACTAGCGGGTAGTTATAAGCAGTACGAGCAGTACTTC.